Shown below are 30 T cell receptor beta chains from a single sample sequenced in a study of cytomegalovirus exposure and HLA in healthy donors. With 60 Vbeta and 13 Jbeta primers, the PCR was carried out. Clones were read by immunoSEQ multiplex PCR, and TCRdb kept only the in-frame ones, dropping some. Of fewer than 300,000 clones listed, 80% are singletons. What was sequenced was PBMCs. The receptors were sampled from a girl aged 2-10 years in good health and CMV-seronegative.

The gene calls are TRBV7-9 and TRBJ2-4; 7 bases align to TRBD1. Germline V gene sequence: CDR1 SEHNR, CDR2 FQNEAQ (reference sequence). The V and J ends lost 5 bases and 7 bases, in that order; junction bases with no gene match: 5. This CDR3 has 13 residues. CDR3 amino acids: CASSRLRGNIQYF. The CDR3 DNA is TGTGCCAGCAGCCGACTCAGGGGGAACATTCAGTACTTC. The full variable domain, completed using reference TRBV7-9 and TRBJ2-4, is DTGVSQNPRHKITKRGQNVTFRCDPISEHNRLYWYRQTLGQGPEFLTYFQNEAQLEKSRLLSDRFSAERPKGSFSTLEIQRTEQGDSAMYLCASSRLRGNIQYFGAGTRLSVL.

V and J are TRBV2 and TRBJ2-5; 8 bases match TRBD2. V lost 7 bases to trimming and J lost 5 bases; unmatched junction nucleotides: 15. The CDR3 contains 16 residues. Looked up from germline, CDR1 is SNHLY and CDR2 is FYNNEI. The CDR3 DNA is TGTGCCAGCACCTCCGTTGCTGGACGGGGGGGGGAGACCCAGTACTTC. Translated: CASTSVAGRGGETQYF.

The chain uses TRBV7-9 and TRBJ1-6; D not resolved. Germline V gene lookup returns CDR1 SEHNR and CDR2 FQNEAQ (reference sequence). CDR3 length: 13 residues. V lost 5 bases, J lost 10 bases, and 12 bases lay in between. The CDR3 DNA reads as TGTGCCAGCAGCCCCGCAGGTTTCTCACCCCTCCACTTT. Translation gives CASSPAGFSPLHF.

This chain links TRBV10-3 with TRBJ2-6, with a possible D match to TRBD1 (5 bases). This CDR3 comprises 16 residues. Trimming stripped 6 bases from V and 0 bases from J, with 12 bases between. CDR1 is ENHRY, CDR2 SYGVKD, per germline. The CDR3 sequence is CAIRTQGFSGANVLTF. In nucleotides, the CDR3 is TGTGCCATCAGAACCCAGGGATTCTCTGGGGCCAACGTCCTGACTTTC.

The chain carries TRBV5-5 and TRBJ1-5; 9 nucleotides agree with TRBD1. This CDR3 comprises 19 residues. Germline V gene lookup returns CDR1 SGHKS and CDR2 YYEKEE (reference sequence). V lost 3 bases and J lost 0; bases outside the gene matches: 13. CDR3 sequence (DNA): TGTGCCAGCAGCTCTCAAAGGAACAGGGGGCGGGATAGCAATCAGCCCCAGCATTTT. Translating gives CASSSQRNRGRDSNQPQHF.

The chain uses TRBV7-3 and TRBJ2-2; possibly TRBD1 for D (5 bases). The germline V and J ends were trimmed by 1 base and 4 bases, with 7 bases remaining between them. Germline V gives CDR1 SGHTA, CDR2 FQGTGA. The CDR3 spans 14 residues. The CDR3 reads CASSLNQGTGELFF. In DNA, the CDR3 is TGTGCCAGCAGCTTAAATCAGGGCACCGGGGAGCTGTTTTTT.

The chain recombines TRBV5-1 with TRBJ1-2; 10 positions agree with TRBD1. Germline V gene data show CDR1 as SGHRS and CDR2 as YFSETQ. The CDR3 loop spans 17 amino acids. Trimming cost V 2 bases and J 6 bases; bases outside gene matches: 13. This CDR3 is CASSLRKGTGDLDGYTF. The CDR3 nucleotides are TGCGCCAGCAGCTTAAGAAAAGGGACAGGGGATTTGGATGGCTACACCTTC.

The genes are TRBV4-1 and TRBJ2-7; TRBD2 is a possible D gene (5 bases). Trimming removed 1 base at V and 5 bases at J, with 18 bases between. The CDR3 contains 16 residues. Germline loops: CDR1 MGHRA, CDR2 YSYEKL. The CDR3 nucleotides read TGCGCCAGCAGCCAAGGAATCGCGAGGGTTTTGGACGAGCAGTACTTC. Translation: CASSQGIARVLDEQYF.

V is TRBV28 and J is TRBJ1-6; D possibly corresponds to TRBD1 (6 bases). Germline CDR1 reads MDHEN; CDR2 reads SYDVKM. This CDR3 spans 15 amino acids. Trimming pared 2 bases from V and 8 bases from J, leaving 13 bases between. CDR3 sequence reads: CASSLKPQGYSPLHF. Here the CDR3 DNA reads TGTGCCAGCAGTTTAAAACCACAGGGTTATTCACCCCTCCACTTT.

The chain combines TRBV7-9 with TRBJ1-1; D unresolved. The germline V gene has CDR1 SEHNR and CDR2 FQNEAQ (reference sequence). The CDR3 runs to 14 residues. Trimming shortened V by 3 bases and J by 4 bases, and 12 bases separated the two germline ends. In nucleotides, the CDR3 is TGTGCCAGCAGCTTCGGAGGGCCCACCACTGAAGCTTTCTTT. Translating gives CASSFGGPTTEAFF.

The CDR3 DNA follows: TGCGCCAGCAGCTTGGGAGGCAGTGAAAACTCCTACGAGCAGTACTTC. This gives the protein CASSLGGSENSYEQYF. This rearrangement joins TRBV5-1 to TRBJ2-7; D gene uncertain. V was cut by 0 bases and J by 0 bases, with 13 bases left in between. The CDR3 sequence is 16 residues long. Germline V CDR1 and CDR2: SGHRS, YFSETQ.

The genes are TRBV7-3 and TRBJ2-7, with D perhaps TRBD2 (7 bases). This CDR3 spans 14 amino acids. Germline loops: CDR1 SGHTA, CDR2 FQGTGA. V was pared by 5 bases and J by 2 bases, with 13 bases between. The CDR3, as DNA: TGTGCCAGCAGCCCCCAAGGGGGGGCCTACGAGCAGTACTTC. Protein product: CASSPQGGAYEQYF.

This rearrangement joins TRBV28 to TRBJ1-2; weak D call: TRBD1 (5 bases). Germline-derived CDR1 and CDR2 are MDHEN and SYDVKM. The ends were cut back, 6 bases at V and 4 bases at J, with 18 bases in the middle. The CDR3 runs 15 residues. The CDR3 region has the DNA TGTGCCAGCAGCCCCTTGAGAGACAGCCCCTATGGCTACACCTTC. This codes for CASSPLRDSPYGYTF.

The chain recombines TRBV9 with TRBJ2-1; D is possibly TRBD2 (6 bases). CDR3 size: 18 residues. The germline gives CDR1 SGDLS, CDR2 YYNGEE. Trimming removed 2 bases at V and 0 bases at J, with 18 bases between. The CDR3 sequence is CASSVYALDGSSYNEQFF. In DNA, the CDR3 is TGTGCCAGCAGCGTCTATGCGCTCGACGGGAGCTCCTACAATGAGCAGTTCTTC.

V usage is TRBV2 and J usage is TRBJ1-3; D is ambiguous. The germline V and J ends were trimmed by 6 bases and 0 bases, with 6 bases remaining between them. The germline V gene has CDR1 SNHLY and CDR2 FYNNEI. The CDR3 runs to 13 residues. This chain's CDR3 is CASRSPSGNTIYF. CDR3 DNA: TGTGCCAGCAGGAGCCCCTCTGGAAACACCATATATTTT.

This sequence joins TRBV30 and TRBJ2-3, with no clear D. Germline CDR1 reads GTSNPN; CDR2 reads SVGIG (reference sequence). With 5 bases removed from V and 4 bases from J, the gap between germline ends came to 13 bases. The CDR3 is made up of 13 amino acids. The CDR3 DNA reads as TGTGCCTGGGGTCCAAACTGGTCAGATACGCAGTATTTT. Residues: CAWGPNWSDTQYF.

The chain recombines TRBV7-9 with TRBJ2-2; 12 positions match TRBD1. The CDR3 is 15 amino acids. V gave up 8 bases and J gave up 12 bases; unmatched junction bases: 13. Germline CDR1 reads SEHNR; CDR2 reads FQNEAQ (reference sequence). CDR3 amino acids: CASPPPWGQGAQLFF. DNA for the CDR3: TGTGCCAGCCCCCCCCCATGGGGACAGGGGGCCCAGCTGTTTTTT.

This chain uses TRBV28 with TRBJ2-1; TRBD1 aligns across 9 bases. Germline trimming cut 5 bases from V and 3 bases from J; bases unmatched to any gene: 5. The CDR3 consists of 15 residues. Germline V CDR1 and CDR2: MDHEN, SYDVKM. CDR3 loop: CASSLQGANYNEQFF. CDR3 coding DNA: TGTGCCAGCAGTCTACAGGGGGCGAACTACAATGAGCAGTTCTTC.

On this clone itself: Other DNA sequences of this sample code for an identical CDR3. The chain uses TRBV9 and TRBJ2-1, with D perhaps TRBD2 (5 bases). Trimming pared 1 base from V and 0 bases from J, leaving 8 bases between. CDR1 is SGDLS and CDR2 is YYNGEE in the germline V gene. There are 15 residues in the CDR3. CDR3 residues: CASSVLGSSYNEQFF. CDR3 DNA sequence: TGTGCCAGCAGCGTACTAGGGAGCTCCTACAATGAGCAGTTCTTC.

The J gene is TRBJ2-5, the V gene TRBV7-9; D is ambiguous. From germline, CDR1 is SEHNR and CDR2 FQNEAQ (reference sequence). The V end lost 2 bases, the J end lost 5 bases, and 6 bases lay between the germline ends. CDR3 length: 12 amino acids. CDR3 in DNA: TGTGCCAGCAGCTTATTTCTGGAGACCCAGTACTTC. It translates to CASSLFLETQYF.

The chain carries TRBV19 and TRBJ2-3; the match to TRBD2 covers 9 bases. This CDR3 region has 17 residues. V dropped 0 bases and J dropped 0; count of bases not matched to a gene: 4. From germline, CDR1 is LNHDA and CDR2 SQIVND (reference sequence). The DNA for the CDR3 is TGTGCCAGTAGTATAGACCTAGCGGGATCTAGCACAGATACGCAGTATTTT. This codes for CASSIDLAGSSTDTQYF.

The rearrangement joins TRBV5-3 to TRBJ1-1; D gene unclear. TRBV5-3 carries the ORF label, with uncertain function. V was shortened by 10 bases and J by 4 bases, with 20 bases between the two germline ends. The CDR3 contains 14 residues. The CDR3 loop reads CAGRGRREFTEAFF. In DNA form, the CDR3 reads TGTGCCGGTCGAGGGAGAAGAGAGTTCACTGAAGCTTTCTTT.

V usage is TRBV12-2 and J usage is TRBJ2-3; the table's D call of TRBD2 was not tested on the DNA. TRBV12-2 constitutes a pseudogene. This CDR3 is built from 16 residues. The CDR3 nucleotides are TGTGCAAGTCGCTCCGAAGCGGGAGGTCAGACAGATACGCAGTATTTT. It specifies CASRSEAGGQTDTQYF.

The chain combines TRBV2 with TRBJ2-2; the match to TRBD2 covers 10 bases. CDR3 length: 18 amino acids. The J segment lost 6 bases and the V segment lost 10 bases, leaving 20 bases of the junction unmatched. Germline CDR1 SNHLY, CDR2 FYNNEI. The CDR3 here is CATHTRLGLAKGPGELFF. The CDR3, as DNA: TGTGCCACACACACCCGCCTGGGACTAGCGAAGGGTCCCGGGGAGCTGTTTTTT.

This clone was found a few times. The genes are TRBV28 and TRBJ2-7; 7 bases map to TRBD1. The CDR3 has 17 amino acids. Germline V gene data show CDR1 as MDHEN and CDR2 as SYDVKM. V trimming: 5 bases; J trimming: 0 bases; junction bases outside the gene matches: 13. The CDR3 bases are TGTGCCAGCAGTCTTCGCCAGACAGGGACCCTCTCCTACGAGCAGTACTTC. Its protein is CASSLRQTGTLSYEQYF.

This clone was seen more than once but under ten times. CDR3 sequence reads: CAISEGLAGLCEQFF. The CDR3 bases are TGTGCCATCAGTGAGGGACTAGCGGGACTCTGCGAGCAGTTCTTC. The chain uses TRBV10-3 and TRBJ2-1; 12 positions match TRBD2. CDR1 and CDR2 from the germline V gene are ENHRY and SYGVKD. The CDR3 is 15 residues long. The V and J ends lost 2 bases and 10 bases, in that order; junction bases with no gene match: 6.

The chain has TRBV10-1 and TRBJ1-2, with 7 bases matching TRBD1. CDR3 length: 14 amino acids. Germline-derived CDR1 and CDR2 are WNHNN and SYGVQD (reference sequence). Trimming removed 8 bases from V and 6 bases from J; junction bases left unmatched: 12. The CDR3 DNA reads TGCGCCAGCGGAACCGGGACAGCGACTCATGGCTACACCTTC. Its translation: CASGTGTATHGYTF.

The chain has TRBV2 and TRBJ2-2; TRBD1 matches 8 bases. The CDR3 sequence is 14 residues long. Trimming cost V 6 bases and J 1 base; bases outside gene matches: 1. The germline V gene encodes CDR1 SNHLY and CDR2 FYNNEI. CDR3 sequence: CASRQGVNTGELFF. The CDR3 DNA sequence: TGTGCCAGCAGACAGGGGGTGAACACCGGGGAGCTGTTTTTT.

V usage is TRBV7-8 and J usage is TRBJ2-3, with TRBD1 matching 7 bases. CDR3 size: 15 residues. Germline trimming cut 7 bases from V and 1 base from J; bases unmatched to any gene: 8. Germline V gene sequence: CDR1 SGHVS, CDR2 FQNEAQ. Here the CDR3 DNA reads TGTGCCAGCATCTATGAGGGGGCTGGCACAGATACGCAGTATTTT. This translates into CASIYEGAGTDTQYF.

This clone was seen only once. Here the CDR3 reads CASSQDRVGGRYTF. CDR3 in DNA: TGTGCCAGCAGCCAAGACAGGGTCGGCGGACGCTACACCTTC. The chain links TRBV14 to TRBJ1-2, with TRBD1 as a possible D gene (5 bases). V was clipped by 0 bases and J by 9 bases, with 14 bases between them. The germline V gene encodes CDR1 SGHDN and CDR2 FVKESK. The CDR3 totals 14 residues.